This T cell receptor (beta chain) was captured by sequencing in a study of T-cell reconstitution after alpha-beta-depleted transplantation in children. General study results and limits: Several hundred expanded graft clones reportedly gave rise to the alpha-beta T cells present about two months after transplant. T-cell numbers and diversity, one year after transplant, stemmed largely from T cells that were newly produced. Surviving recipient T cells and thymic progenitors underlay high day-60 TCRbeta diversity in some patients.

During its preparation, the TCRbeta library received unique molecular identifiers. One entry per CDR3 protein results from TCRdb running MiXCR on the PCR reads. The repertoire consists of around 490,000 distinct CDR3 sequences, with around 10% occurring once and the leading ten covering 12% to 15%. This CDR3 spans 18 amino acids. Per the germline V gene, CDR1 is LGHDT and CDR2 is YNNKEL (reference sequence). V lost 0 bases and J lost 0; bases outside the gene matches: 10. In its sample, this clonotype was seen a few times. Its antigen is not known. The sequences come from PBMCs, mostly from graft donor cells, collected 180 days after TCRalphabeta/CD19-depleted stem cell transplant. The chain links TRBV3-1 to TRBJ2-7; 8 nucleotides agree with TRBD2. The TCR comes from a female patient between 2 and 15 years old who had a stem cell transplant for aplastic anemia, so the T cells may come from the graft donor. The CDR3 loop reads CASSQDGVAGRNSYEQYF. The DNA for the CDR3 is TGTGCCAGCAGCCAAGATGGGGTAGCGGGACGAAACTCCTACGAGCAGTACTTC.